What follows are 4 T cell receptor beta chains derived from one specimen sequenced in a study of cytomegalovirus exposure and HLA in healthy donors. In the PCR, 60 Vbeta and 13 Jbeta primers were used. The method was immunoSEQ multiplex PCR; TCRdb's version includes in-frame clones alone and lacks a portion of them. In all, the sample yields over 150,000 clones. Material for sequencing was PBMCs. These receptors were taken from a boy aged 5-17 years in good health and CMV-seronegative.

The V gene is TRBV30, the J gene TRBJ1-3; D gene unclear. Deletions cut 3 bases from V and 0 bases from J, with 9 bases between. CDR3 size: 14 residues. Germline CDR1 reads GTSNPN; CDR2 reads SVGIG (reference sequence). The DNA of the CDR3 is TGTGCCTGGAGAACTTATGCCTCTGGAAACACCATATATTTT. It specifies CAWRTYASGNTIYF.

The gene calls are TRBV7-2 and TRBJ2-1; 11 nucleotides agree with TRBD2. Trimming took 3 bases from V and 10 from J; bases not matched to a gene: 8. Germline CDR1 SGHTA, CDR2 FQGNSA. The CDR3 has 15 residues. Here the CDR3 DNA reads TGTGCCAGCAGCTTTAGCGGGGGGGGTCCCAGCGAGCAGTTCTTC. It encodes CASSFSGGGPSEQFF.

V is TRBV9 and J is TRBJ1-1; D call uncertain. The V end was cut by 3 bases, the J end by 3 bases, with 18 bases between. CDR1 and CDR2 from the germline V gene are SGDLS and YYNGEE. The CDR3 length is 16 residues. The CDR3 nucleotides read TGTGCCAGCAGCGAGACCATCGGGGAGGGATACACTGAAGCTTTCTTT. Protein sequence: CASSETIGEGYTEAFF.

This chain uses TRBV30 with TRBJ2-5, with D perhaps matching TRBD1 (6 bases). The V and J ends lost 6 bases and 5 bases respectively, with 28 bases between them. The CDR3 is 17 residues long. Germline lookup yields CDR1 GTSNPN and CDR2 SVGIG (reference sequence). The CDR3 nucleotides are TGTGCCTGCAACCTGGATTATAGACAGGCCTTGGGGGAGACCCAGTACTTC. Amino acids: CACNLDYRQALGETQYF.